The T cell receptor (beta chain) under discussion was sequenced for a study of blood T cell repertoires in COVID-19. Across the whole study: Spain, Italy and the United States supplied samples that represented acute and convalescent COVID-19.

The study recruited people aged about 18 to 90 years across approximately 25 US areas. Donors of Cohort 3 who recovered were those that had two negative PCRs, clearance, or symptom resolution. As processed by the authors: Nucleated cell number was recorded as an estimate derived from reference gene primer amplification. Sequencing was performed with immunoSEQ multiplex PCR; in TCRdb, only in-frame clones are kept and a portion is missing. V, J and clone size are taken as reported in that table, and D and trimming were inferred from the DNA itself. The sample has about 320,000 clones, roughly nine tenths seen once; the top ten hold 2.6%. This CDR3 has 14 amino acids. CDR1 LNHDA and CDR2 SQIVND come from the germline V gene (reference sequence). V shed 10 bases and J shed 6 bases, with 16 bases lying between them.

Sequencing was performed on PBMCs or T cells enriched from blood (not recorded which). The chain is built from TRBV19 and TRBJ1-6, with D perhaps TRBD1 (6 bases). This TCR derives from a man aged 60 to 75 who had recovered from COVID-19. In DNA, the CDR3 is TGTGCCACTTCCAGGGGCAGGGTTAATTCACCCCTCCACTTT. This codes for CATSRGRVNSPLHF.